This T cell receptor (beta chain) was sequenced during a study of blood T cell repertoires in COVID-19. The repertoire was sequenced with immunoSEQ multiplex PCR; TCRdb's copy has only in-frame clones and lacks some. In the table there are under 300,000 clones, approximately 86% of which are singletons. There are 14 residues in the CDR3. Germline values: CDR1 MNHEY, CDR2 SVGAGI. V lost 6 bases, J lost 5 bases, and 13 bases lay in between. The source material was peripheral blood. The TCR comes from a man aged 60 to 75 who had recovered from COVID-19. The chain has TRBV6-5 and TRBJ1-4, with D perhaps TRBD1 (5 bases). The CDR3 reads CASRLTVANEKLFF. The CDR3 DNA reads TGTGCCAGCAGATTGACAGTCGCCAATGAAAAACTGTTTTTT.